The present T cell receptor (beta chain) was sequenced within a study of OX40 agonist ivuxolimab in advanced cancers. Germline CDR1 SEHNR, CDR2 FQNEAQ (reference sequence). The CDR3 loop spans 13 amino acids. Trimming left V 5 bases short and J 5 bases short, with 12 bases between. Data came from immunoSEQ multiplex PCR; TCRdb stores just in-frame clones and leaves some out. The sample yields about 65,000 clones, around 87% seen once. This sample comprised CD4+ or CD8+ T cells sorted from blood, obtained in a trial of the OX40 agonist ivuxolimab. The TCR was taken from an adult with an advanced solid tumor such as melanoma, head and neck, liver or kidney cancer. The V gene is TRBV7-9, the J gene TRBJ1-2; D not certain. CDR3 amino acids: CASSPTRVYGYTF. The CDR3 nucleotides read TGTGCCAGCAGCCCGACTCGGGTGTATGGCTACACCTTC.